Listed here are 27 T cell receptor beta chains from one sample, sequenced in a study of long-term antiretroviral therapy in people with HIV. Running of the v3.0 immunoSEQ assay took place at survey level. Produced via immunoSEQ multiplex PCR; TCRdb's table is partial and in-frame only. The sample has 19,000 or so clones; more than 65% are singletons. Sequencing used unsorted PBMCs, obtained at the start of antiretroviral therapy. Every receptor here comes from a man aged 30 to 39 with HIV.

V is TRBV28 and J is TRBJ2-3, with D possibly TRBD2 on 6 matching bases. Trimming took 8 bases from V and 0 from J, leaving 15 bases between them. CDR1 and CDR2 from the germline V gene are MDHEN and SYDVKM. The CDR3 sequence is 15 residues long. DNA for the CDR3: TGTGCCAGCCGTCCGGAGGGAACTAGCACAGATACGCAGTATTTT. Protein: CASRPEGTSTDTQYF. Combining the CDR3 with reference TRBV28 and TRBJ2-3 gives the whole variable domain DVKVTQSSRYLVKRTGEKVFLECVQDMDHENMFWYRQDPGLGLRLIYFSYDVKMKEKGDIPEGYSVSREKKERFSLILESASTNQTSMYLCASRPEGTSTDTQYFGPGTRLTVL.

This chain connects TRBV11-2 to TRBJ2-1; tentatively, D is TRBD2 (6 bases). The CDR3 length is 13 residues. V dropped 5 bases and J dropped 8 bases, with 13 bases sitting between them. The germline V gene has CDR1 SGHAT and CDR2 FQNNGV. The CDR3 region is CASSPTSFDEQFF. The CDR3, as DNA: TGTGCCAGCAGCCCGACTAGTTTCGATGAGCAGTTCTTC.

This rearrangement joins TRBV28 to TRBJ1-2; TRBD1 matches 7 bases. The CDR3 runs 14 residues. The J segment lost 3 bases and the V segment lost 6 bases, leaving 7 bases of the junction unmatched. The V gene's germline CDR1 is MDHEN and CDR2 SYDVKM. CDR3 amino acids: CASSNRDRDYGYTF. In DNA form, the CDR3 reads TGTGCCAGCAGCAACCGGGACAGAGACTATGGCTACACCTTC.

V usage is TRBV27 and J usage is TRBJ2-1; 14 bases are a match to TRBD2. The CDR3 contains 16 residues. The ends lost 3 bases at V and 4 bases at J; junction bases unmatched: 2. Germline V gives CDR1 MNHEY, CDR2 SMNVEV (reference sequence). The CDR3 spells CASSLTSGRVYNEQFF. As DNA, the CDR3 is TGTGCCAGCAGTTTGACTAGCGGGAGGGTATACAATGAGCAGTTCTTC.

The V call is TRBV7-4, the J call TRBJ1-1, with D perhaps matching TRBD1 (6 bases). The V end was cut by 5 bases, the J end by 9 bases, with 13 bases between. The CDR3 runs to 12 residues. Germline lookup yields CDR1 SGHVT and CDR2 SQSDAQ. The CDR3 DNA reads as TGTGCCAGCAGCCCTAGCGGACAGCAAGCTTTCTTT. This codes for CASSPSGQQAFF.

This chain joins TRBV7-7 and TRBJ2-7; D gene unclear. V was shortened by 5 bases and J by 4 bases, with 12 bases between the two germline ends. Germline CDR1 reads SSHAT; CDR2 reads FNYEAQ (reference sequence). This CDR3 region has 13 residues. The CDR3, as DNA: TGTGCCAGCAGCCCGTGGACGGGTTACGAGCAGTACTTC. Amino acid sequence: CASSPWTGYEQYF. Full variable domain (remainder filled in from reference TRBV7-7 and TRBJ2-7): GAGVSQSPRYKVTKRGQDVTLRCDPISSHATLYWYQQALGQGPEFLTYFNYEAQPDKSGLPSDRFSAERPEGSISTLTIQRTEQRDSAMYRCASSPWTGYEQYFGPGTRLTVT.

The chain couples TRBV5-6 to TRBJ2-5, with TRBD1 matching 7 bases. Germline CDR1 is SGHDT and CDR2 is YYEEEE. CDR3 length: 17 residues. J gave up 2 bases and V 4 bases, and 14 bases lay outside the gene matches. The CDR3 DNA reads TGTGCCAGCAGCCACTTGCGAAGGGGGCGCAGTCAAGAGACCCAGTACTTC. It is translated as CASSHLRRGRSQETQYF.

The chain carries TRBV6-6 and TRBJ1-1, with D hard to call. CDR3 length: 16 residues. With 2 bases removed from V and 0 bases from J, the gap between germline ends came to 13 bases. Germline V CDR1 and CDR2: MNHNY, SVGAGI (reference sequence). CDR3 loop: CASSYGRGGVNTEAFF. The CDR3 nucleotides are TGTGCCAGCAGTTACGGGCGGGGAGGAGTGAACACTGAAGCTTTCTTT.

This chain joins TRBV5-6 and TRBJ2-3; D might be TRBD2 (6 bases). The length of the CDR3 is 15 residues. V dropped 4 bases and J dropped 2 bases, with 14 bases sitting between them. Germline V lookup: CDR1 SGHDT, CDR2 YYEEEE. CDR3 nucleotide sequence: TGTGCCAGCAGCCCAGGGACTTCTTTCACAGATACGCAGTATTTT. Amino acids: CASSPGTSFTDTQYF.

The chain employs TRBV4-1 and TRBJ2-5; 12 positions agree with TRBD2. The CDR3 runs to 17 residues. Germline loops: CDR1 MGHRA, CDR2 YSYEKL. V gave up 2 bases and J gave up 0 bases; unmatched junction bases: 4. Written as DNA, the CDR3 is TGCGCCAGCAGCCAATCCGGACTAGCGGGGCACCAAGAGACCCAGTACTTC. Encoded protein: CASSQSGLAGHQETQYF.

The chain carries TRBV11-2 and TRBJ1-5, with 8 bases lining up with TRBD1. The CDR3 runs 14 residues. Germline V gives CDR1 SGHAT, CDR2 FQNNGV. V was pared by 1 base and J by 4 bases, with 0 bases of the junction left unmatched. Written as DNA, the CDR3 is TGTGCCAGCAGCTTAGGGACAGGGAATCAGCCCCAGCATTTT. This codes for CASSLGTGNQPQHF.

This clone appeared once. This chain connects TRBV6-5 to TRBJ2-7; D call uncertain. V lost 0 bases to trimming and J lost 1 base, with 7 bases between them. CDR3 length: 14 residues. Germline V gene sequence: CDR1 MNHEY, CDR2 SVGAGI. This CDR3 is CASSYSVQSYEQYF. The CDR3 bases are TGTGCCAGCAGTTACTCGGTACAGTCCTACGAGCAGTACTTC.

This clone occurred a few times. This CDR3 reads CASSPDSYVAGELFF. The CDR3 DNA reads TGTGCCAGCAGCCCCGACAGTTATGTCGCCGGGGAGCTGTTTTTT. J is TRBJ2-2 and V is TRBV7-9; a possible D gene is TRBD1 (5 bases). CDR1 is SEHNR and CDR2 is FQNEAQ in the germline V gene (reference sequence). V lost 5 bases to trimming and J lost 6 bases, with 16 bases between them. The CDR3 length is 15 residues.

J is TRBJ2-7 and V is TRBV5-4, with a weak D call TRBD1 (6 bases). This CDR3 comprises 15 residues. The V end was cut by 0 bases, the J end by 3 bases, with 13 bases between. Germline assignment: CDR1 SGHNT and CDR2 YYREEE (reference sequence). CDR3 protein: CASSLGQGLDYEQYF. Written as DNA, the CDR3 is TGTGCCAGCAGCTTGGGGCAGGGGCTCGACTACGAGCAGTACTTC.

By share of the sample, this clone is medium-sized (0.01 to 0.1%). The rearrangement uses TRBV29-1 and TRBJ2-7, with a possible D match to TRBD2 (6 bases). Germline V gives CDR1 SQVTM, CDR2 ANQGSEA. The CDR3 is 17 residues long. CDR3: CSEPGLFLLGRSYEQYF. The CDR3 DNA is TGCAGTGAGCCGGGACTTTTTCTCCTGGGACGCTCCTACGAGCAGTACTTC.

This clone occurred once. The V gene is TRBV18, the J gene TRBJ2-2, with D perhaps matching TRBD1 (6 bases). Germline values: CDR1 KGHSH, CDR2 LQKENI. The length of the CDR3 is 13 residues. V gave up 2 bases and J gave up 5 bases, with 6 bases separating them. The CDR3 here is CASSPRGTGELFF. The CDR3 DNA sequence: TGTGCCAGCTCACCAAGGGGGACCGGGGAGCTGTTTTTT. Complete variable domain (other parts from reference TRBV18 and TRBJ2-2): NAGVMQNPRHLVRRRGQEARLRCSPMKGHSHVYWYRQLPEEGLKFMVYLQKENIIDESGMPKERFSAEFPKEGPSILRIQQVVRGDSAAYFCASSPRGTGELFFGEGSRLTVL.

The chain recombines TRBV28 with TRBJ2-5; no firm D call. Per germline, CDR1 MDHEN and CDR2 SYDVKM. V lost 3 bases and J 5 bases, leaving 4 bases between the germline ends. The CDR3 spans 11 residues. The CDR3 spells CASSFSETQYF. The CDR3 nucleotides are TGTGCCAGCAGTTTCTCCGAGACCCAGTACTTC.

The chain employs TRBV12-5 and TRBJ1-6; 7 bases are a match to TRBD1. The CDR3 spans 14 residues. CDR1 is LGHNT, CDR2 FRNRAP, per germline. V shed 5 bases, J shed 10 bases, and the junction held 8 bases outside the gene matches. CDR3 coding DNA: TGTGCTAGTGGTCCTGACAGGGCCTACTCACCCCTCCACTTT. Protein sequence: CASGPDRAYSPLHF.

This clone has just one count. V and J are TRBV7-9 and TRBJ1-1, with TRBD1 matching over 7 bases. The V gene's germline CDR1 is SEHNR and CDR2 FQNEAQ (reference sequence). With 1 base clipped from V and 3 bases from J, the junction kept 5 bases outside the gene matches. This CDR3 has 15 amino acids. CDR3 bases: TGTGCCAGCAGCTTAGAAGGGGGCGCTTACACTGAAGCTTTCTTT. It specifies CASSLEGGAYTEAFF.

The gene calls are TRBV14 and TRBJ1-2, with D tentatively TRBD1 (6 bases). CDR3 length: 14 amino acids. In germline, CDR1 is SGHDN, CDR2 FVKESK. V dropped 1 base and J dropped 4 bases, with 10 bases sitting between them. The CDR3 here is CASSQGRGSYGYTF. In DNA form, the CDR3 reads TGTGCCAGCAGCCAAGGGAGGGGGAGCTATGGCTACACCTTC.

This clone is classed as medium-sized. This chain joins TRBV19 and TRBJ1-1; D uncertain. This CDR3 comprises 12 residues. The V end was cut by 6 bases, the J end by 1 base, with 6 bases between. Germline V CDR1 and CDR2: LNHDA, SQIVND (reference sequence). The CDR3 spells CASRWENTEAFF. The CDR3, as DNA: TGTGCCAGTAGATGGGAGAACACTGAAGCTTTCTTT.

This chain uses TRBV5-1 with TRBJ2-3; 10 bases map to TRBD2. CDR3 length: 15 residues. The trim removed 2 bases at V and 5 bases at J, leaving 5 bases unmatched. Per the germline V gene, CDR1 is SGHRS and CDR2 is YFSETQ. CDR3 loop: CASSLAGGLIDTQYF. CDR3 nucleotides: TGCGCCAGCAGCTTAGCGGGGGGGCTAATAGATACGCAGTATTTT.

The CDR3 DNA is TGTGCCAGCAGTAACACGGATCTGGAGACCCAGTACTTC. This gives the protein CASSNTDLETQYF. V gene TRBV2 combines with J gene TRBJ2-5; D uncertain. This CDR3 comprises 13 residues. Germline V gene lookup returns CDR1 SNHLY and CDR2 FYNNEI. Trimming removed 5 bases at V and 5 bases at J, with 12 bases between.

The V gene is TRBV11-3, the J gene TRBJ2-7, with 7 bases identical to TRBD1. The ends lost 5 bases at V and 2 bases at J; junction bases unmatched: 9. This CDR3 has 15 amino acids. Looked up from germline, CDR1 is SGHNT and CDR2 is YENEEA. CDR3 protein: CASSPRQGGTYEQYF. CDR3 nucleotides: TGTGCCAGCAGCCCTAGACAGGGCGGAACCTACGAGCAGTACTTC.

The count of this clone is one. The rearrangement uses TRBV7-9 and TRBJ2-3; 7 positions agree with TRBD1. After removal of 4 bases from V and 1 base from J, the junction contained 8 bases not matched to a gene. The CDR3 is 16 amino acids. Per the germline V gene, CDR1 is SEHNR and CDR2 is FQNEAQ (reference sequence). CDR3 DNA: TGTGCCAGCAGCTCAGTTGACAGGGCCCGCACAGATACGCAGTATTTT. Protein sequence: CASSSVDRARTDTQYF.

This clone is labeled as medium-sized. V and J are TRBV4-3 and TRBJ2-1; 8 bases map to TRBD2. The CDR3 sequence is 15 residues long. With V trimmed by 4 bases and J by 5 bases, 7 bases remained unmatched. Germline CDR1 is LGHNA and CDR2 is YSLEER. The CDR3 coding sequence is TGCGCCAGCAGCCTTGAGGGACTAGAGAACAATGAGCAGTTCTTC. It specifies CASSLEGLENNEQFF.

The chain has TRBV7-2 and TRBJ2-7; TRBD2 matches at 13 bases. CDR1 is SGHTA and CDR2 is FQGNSA in the germline V gene. The J segment lost 6 bases and the V segment lost 2 bases, leaving 7 bases of the junction unmatched. The CDR3 has 16 amino acids. CDR3 sequence (DNA): TGTGCCAGCAGCTTAAATCAGGGACTAGCGGGGTCCGAGCAGTACTTC. It translates to CASSLNQGLAGSEQYF. Looking up the rest from reference TRBV7-2 and TRBJ2-7 gives the full variable domain: GAGVSQSPSNKVTEKGKDVELRCDPISGHTALYWYRQSLGQGLEFLIYFQGNSAPDKSGLPSDRFSAERTGGSVSTLTIQRTQQEDSAVYLCASSLNQGLAGSEQYFGPGTRLTVT.